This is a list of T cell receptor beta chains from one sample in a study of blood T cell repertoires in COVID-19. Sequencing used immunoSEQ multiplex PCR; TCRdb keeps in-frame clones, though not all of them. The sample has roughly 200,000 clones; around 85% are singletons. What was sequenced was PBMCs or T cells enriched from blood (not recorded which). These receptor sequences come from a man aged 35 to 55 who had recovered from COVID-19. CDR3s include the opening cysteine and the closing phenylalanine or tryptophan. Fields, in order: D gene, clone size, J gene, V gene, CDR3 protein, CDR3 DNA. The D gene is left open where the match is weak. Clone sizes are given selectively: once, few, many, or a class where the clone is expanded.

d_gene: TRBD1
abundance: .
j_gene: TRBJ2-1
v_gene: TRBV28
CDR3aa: CASSLTGDLYNEQFF
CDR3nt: TGTGCCAGCAGTTTGACAGGGGACCTTTACAATGAGCAGTTCTTC

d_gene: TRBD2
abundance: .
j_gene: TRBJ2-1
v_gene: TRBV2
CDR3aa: CASSEALAGEGEQFF
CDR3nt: TGTGCCAGCAGTGAGGCCCTAGCGGGAGAGGGTGAGCAGTTCTTC

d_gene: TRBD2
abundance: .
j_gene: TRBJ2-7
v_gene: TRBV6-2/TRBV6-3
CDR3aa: CASSSPSGGASEQYF
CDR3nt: TGTGCCAGCAGTTCACCTAGCGGGGGGGCCAGCGAGCAGTACTTC

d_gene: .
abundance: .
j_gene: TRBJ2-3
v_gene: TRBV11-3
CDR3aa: CASSSGSRGDTDTQYF
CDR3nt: TGTGCCAGCAGCTCCGGTTCTCGCGGGGACACAGATACGCAGTATTTT

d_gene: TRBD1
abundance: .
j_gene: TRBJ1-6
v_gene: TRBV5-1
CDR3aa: CASSWTGLQDTSYNSPLHF
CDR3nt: TGCGCCAGCAGCTGGACAGGACTTCAGGACACCTCCTATAATTCACCCCTCCACTTT

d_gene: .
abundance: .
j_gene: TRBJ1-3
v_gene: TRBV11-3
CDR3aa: CASSPTGISGNTIYF
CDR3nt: TGTGCCAGCAGCCCTACAGGGATCAGTGGAAACACCATATATTTT

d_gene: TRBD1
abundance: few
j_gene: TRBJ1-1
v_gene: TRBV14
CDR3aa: CASSQAIWTGKGTEAFF
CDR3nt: TGTGCCAGCAGCCAAGCCATTTGGACAGGGAAGGGAACTGAAGCTTTCTTT

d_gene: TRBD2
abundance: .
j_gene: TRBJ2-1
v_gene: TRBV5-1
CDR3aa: CASSTTSGNNEQFF
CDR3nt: TGCGCCAGCAGCACGACTAGCGGCAACAATGAGCAGTTCTTC

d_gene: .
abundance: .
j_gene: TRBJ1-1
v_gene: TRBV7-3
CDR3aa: CASSTDSNTEAFF
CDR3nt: TGTGCCAGCAGCACGGACAGCAACACTGAAGCTTTCTTT

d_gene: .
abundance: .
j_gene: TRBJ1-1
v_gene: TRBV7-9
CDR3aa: CASSLEHGEAFF
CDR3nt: TGTGCCAGCAGCTTAGAACATGGTGAAGCTTTCTTT

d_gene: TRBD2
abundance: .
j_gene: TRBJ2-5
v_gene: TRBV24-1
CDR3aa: CATSDGSSGVGRETQYF
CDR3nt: TGTGCCACCAGTGATGGGTCTAGCGGGGTGGGGAGAGAGACCCAGTACTTC

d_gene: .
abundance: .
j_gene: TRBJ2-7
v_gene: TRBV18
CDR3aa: CASSPTTRVRNEQYF
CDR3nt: TGTGCCAGCTCACCAACGACCAGGGTAAGAAACGAGCAGTACTTC

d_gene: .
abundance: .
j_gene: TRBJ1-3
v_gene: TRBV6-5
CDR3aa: CASSPGGRGGNTIYF
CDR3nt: TGTGCCAGCAGTCCCGGTGGGAGAGGTGGAAACACCATATATTTT

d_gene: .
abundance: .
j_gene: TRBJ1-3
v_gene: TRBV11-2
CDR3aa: CASSAPWTGQGNTIYF
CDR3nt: TGTGCCAGCAGCGCACCTTGGACGGGACAAGGAAACACCATATATTTT

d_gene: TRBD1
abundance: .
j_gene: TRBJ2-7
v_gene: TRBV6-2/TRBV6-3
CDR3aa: CASSQGVHEQYF
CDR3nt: TGTGCCAGCAGTCAGGGGGTCCACGAGCAGTACTTC

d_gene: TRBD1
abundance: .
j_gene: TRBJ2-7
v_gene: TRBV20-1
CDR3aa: CSAHRGEQYF
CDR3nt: TGCAGTGCTCACAGGGGCGAGCAGTACTTC

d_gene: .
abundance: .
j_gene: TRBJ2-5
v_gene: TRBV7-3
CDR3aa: CASSSGGPGETQYF
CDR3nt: TGTGCCAGCAGCTCAGGAGGCCCGGGGGAGACCCAGTACTTC

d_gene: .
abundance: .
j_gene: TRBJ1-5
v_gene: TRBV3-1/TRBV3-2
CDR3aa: CASSLGQISNQPQHF
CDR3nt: TGTGCCAGCAGTCTCGGACAGATTAGCAATCAGCCCCAGCATTTT

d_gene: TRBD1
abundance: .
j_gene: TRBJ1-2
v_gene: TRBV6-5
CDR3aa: CASSYHRGEGYTF
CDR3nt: TGTGCCAGCAGTTATCACAGGGGGGAAGGCTACACCTTC

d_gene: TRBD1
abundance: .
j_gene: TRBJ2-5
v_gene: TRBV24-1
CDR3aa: CATSGADRGLETQYF
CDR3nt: TGTGCCACCAGTGGGGCGGACAGGGGGCTGGAGACCCAGTACTTC

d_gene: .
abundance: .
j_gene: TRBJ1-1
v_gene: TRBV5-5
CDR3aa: CASSLGGASTEAFF
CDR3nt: TGTGCCAGCAGCTTGGGGGGCGCATCAACTGAAGCTTTCTTT

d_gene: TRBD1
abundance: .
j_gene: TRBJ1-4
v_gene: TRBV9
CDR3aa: CASSVQGVGEKLFF
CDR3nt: TGTGCCAGCAGCGTACAGGGGGTGGGTGAAAAACTGTTTTTT

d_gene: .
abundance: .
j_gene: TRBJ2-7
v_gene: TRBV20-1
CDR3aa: CSASAPVAPEEQYF
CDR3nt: TGCAGTGCTAGTGCCCCCGTAGCGCCCGAAGAGCAGTACTTC

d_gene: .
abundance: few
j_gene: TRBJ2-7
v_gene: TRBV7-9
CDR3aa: CASSLNPVDEQYF
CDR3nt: TGTGCCAGCAGCTTAAATCCAGTTGACGAGCAGTACTTC

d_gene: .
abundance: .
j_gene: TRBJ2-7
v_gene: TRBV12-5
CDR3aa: CASGLDSRDEQYF
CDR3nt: TGTGCTAGTGGCCTTGACAGTCGTGACGAGCAGTACTTC

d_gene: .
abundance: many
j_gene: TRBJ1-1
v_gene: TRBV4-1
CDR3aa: CASSLVPGDTEAFF
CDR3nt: TGCGCCAGCAGCCTCGTACCGGGGGACACTGAAGCTTTCTTT

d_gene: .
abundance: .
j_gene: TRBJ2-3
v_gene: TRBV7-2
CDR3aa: CASTSGLRSPSTDTQYF
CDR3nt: TGTGCCAGCACAAGCGGCTTGAGATCCCCTAGCACAGATACGCAGTATTTT

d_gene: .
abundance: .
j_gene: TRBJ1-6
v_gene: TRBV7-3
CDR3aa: CASSLTGRSPLHF
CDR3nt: TGTGCCAGCAGCTTAACGGGGCGTTCACCCCTCCACTTT

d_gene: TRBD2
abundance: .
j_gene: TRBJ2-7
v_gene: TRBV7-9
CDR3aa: CASTNTRTSGGPSYEQYF
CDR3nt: TGTGCCAGCACCAACACGCGGACTAGCGGGGGACCCTCCTACGAGCAGTACTTC

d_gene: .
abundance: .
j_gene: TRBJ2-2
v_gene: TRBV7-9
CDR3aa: CASSSPNSDYTGELFF
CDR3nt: TGTGCCAGCAGCTCCCCAAATAGCGACTACACCGGGGAGCTGTTTTTT

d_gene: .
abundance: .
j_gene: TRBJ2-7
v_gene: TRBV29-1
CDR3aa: CSVDTGSYEQYF
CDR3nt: TGCAGCGTAGACACAGGGTCCTACGAGCAGTACTTC

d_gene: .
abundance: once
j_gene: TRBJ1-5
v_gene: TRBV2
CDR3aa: CASSDQGSSNQPQHF
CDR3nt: TGTGCCAGCAGTGACCAGGGGTCTAGCAATCAGCCCCAGCATTTT

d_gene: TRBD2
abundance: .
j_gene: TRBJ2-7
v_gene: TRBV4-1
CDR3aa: CASSQEGTSDYEQYF
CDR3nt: TGCGCCAGCAGCCAAGAAGGGACTAGCGACTACGAGCAGTACTTC

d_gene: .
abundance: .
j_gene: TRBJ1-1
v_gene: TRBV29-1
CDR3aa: CGGVFGTEAFF
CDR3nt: TGCGGGGGGGTGTTTGGCACTGAAGCTTTCTTT

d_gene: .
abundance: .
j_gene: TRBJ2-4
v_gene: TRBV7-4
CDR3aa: CASSLGRTALAKNIQYF
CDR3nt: TGTGCCAGCAGCTTAGGTAGGACAGCCCTAGCCAAAAACATTCAGTACTTC